The 13 T cell receptor beta chains reported below all come from one sample, sequenced in a study of T cell repertoires in cytomegalovirus infection. TCRdb processed the reads anew with MiXCR; each CDR3 protein has one entry. The table lists roughly 990,000 distinct CDR3 sequences, 30% to 40% of them singletons. Antigens for these TCRs are unknown. This material consisted of cultured CD8+ T cells from PBMCs, taken from culture after CMV antigen stimulation. The receptors were gathered from a human donor in good health (CMV status not recorded). Some clones in this sample may be carry-over from other donors' samples.

The J gene is TRBJ2-2, the V gene TRBV12-3 or TRBV12-4; 13 positions agree with TRBD2. Unmatched junction bases numbered 13, after V lost 8 bases and J lost 7 bases. There are 17 residues in the CDR3. Here the CDR3 reads CASAPRGTSGANGELFF. The CDR3 DNA is TGTGCCAGCGCCCCCAGGGGGACTAGCGGGGCCAACGGGGAGCTGTTTTTT.

This clonotype was counted between two and nine times. The gene calls are TRBV11-2 and TRBJ2-2; TRBD2 agrees at 7 bases. The CDR3 runs 14 residues. Per germline, CDR1 SGHAT and CDR2 FQNNGV. Trimming took 7 bases from V and 6 from J; bases not matched to a gene: 8. This CDR3 reads CASTRLAIAGELFF. The CDR3 nucleotides are TGTGCCAGCACAAGACTAGCAATCGCCGGGGAGCTGTTTTTT.

The chain uses TRBV7-8 and TRBJ1-4; D may be TRBD1 (5 bases). CDR1 is SGHVS, CDR2 FQNEAQ, per germline. CDR3 length: 15 amino acids. Trimming removed 4 bases at V and 4 bases at J, with 13 bases between. As DNA, the CDR3 is TGTGCCAGCAGCTCCCGGGACCGACTTAATGAAAAACTGTTTTTT. It specifies CASSSRDRLNEKLFF.

The chain carries TRBV12-3 or TRBV12-4 and TRBJ2-1, with D perhaps TRBD1 (6 bases). V lost 4 bases and J lost 0, with 7 bases in between. This CDR3 spans 14 amino acids. DNA for the CDR3: TGTGCCAGCAGTTACAGGGCCTCCTACAATGAGCAGTTCTTC. This codes for CASSYRASYNEQFF.

In its sample, this clonotype was seen a few times. This chain uses TRBV27 with TRBJ2-3; D is possibly TRBD1 or TRBD2 (7 bases each). V lost 2 bases and J lost 4, with 13 bases in between. The CDR3 covers 15 residues. The germline V gene has CDR1 MNHEY and CDR2 SMNVEV (reference sequence). The CDR3 sequence: CASSLNRGGADTQYF. DNA for the CDR3: TGTGCCAGCAGTTTAAACAGGGGAGGGGCAGATACGCAGTATTTT.

This sequence joins TRBV7-8 and TRBJ2-7; D possibly uses TRBD1 or TRBD2 (5 bases each). CDR3 length: 14 residues. The V gene's germline CDR1 is SGHVS and CDR2 FQNEAQ. Between the trimmed V and J ends, which lost 5 bases and 5 bases, there was a span of 16 bases. The CDR3 loop reads CASSPGTAPDEQYF. CDR3 DNA sequence: TGTGCCAGCAGCCCCGGGACCGCGCCCGACGAGCAGTACTTC.

J is TRBJ2-2 and V is TRBV6-2 or TRBV6-3; D remains unclear. V was pared by 4 bases and J by 1 base, with 10 bases between. Germline CDR1 is MNHEY and CDR2 is SVGEGT. The CDR3 is made up of 15 amino acids. The CDR3 coding sequence is TGTGCCAGCAGTTCGTACTTATTGAACACCGGGGAGCTGTTTTTT. Translating it yields CASSSYLLNTGELFF.

The chain joins TRBV12-3 or TRBV12-4 to TRBJ1-6, with TRBD1 identical over 8 bases. The junction had 11 bases not matched to a gene; V was cut back by 2 bases and J by 8 bases. The CDR3 has 17 amino acids. This CDR3 is CASSLYKVTGGDSPLHF. For the CDR3, the DNA is TGTGCCAGCAGTTTATATAAGGTCACAGGGGGTGATTCACCCCTCCACTTT.

The rearrangement links TRBV5-1 to TRBJ2-1; D call uncertain. In germline, CDR1 is SGHRS, CDR2 YFSETQ. Trimming cost V 0 bases and J 0 bases, with 13 bases left between them. The CDR3 consists of 17 residues. DNA for the CDR3: TGCGCCAGCAGCTTGGCTGGGCTGGATAGCTCCTACAATGAGCAGTTCTTC. Encoded protein: CASSLAGLDSSYNEQFF.

This clonotype was recorded once. This may arise from a read error, as a much more abundant clone is one base away. The rearrangement links TRBV7-6 to TRBJ1-1; D not certain. The ends were cut back, 5 bases at V and 0 bases at J, with 13 bases in the middle. This CDR3 spans 15 amino acids. Germline V CDR1 and CDR2: SGHVS, FNYEAQ. The CDR3 DNA follows: TGTGCCAGCAGCCCAAGAGCGACTCTGAACACTGAAGCTTTCTTT. It codes for CASSPRATLNTEAFF.

This clonotype showed up just a few times. The chain has TRBV7-4 and TRBJ2-7; 9 positions match TRBD2. This CDR3 is 15 amino acids long. Germline V gene sequence: CDR1 SGHVT, CDR2 SQSDAQ. The V and J ends lost 4 bases and 5 bases, in that order; junction bases with no gene match: 9. The CDR3 coding sequence is TGTGCCAGCAGCTCTAGCGGGGACCCACGCCACGAGCAGTACTTC. The encoded protein is CASSSSGDPRHEQYF.

This chain uses TRBV7-9 with TRBJ2-2; D remains ambiguous. The CDR3 covers 16 residues. CDR1 and CDR2 from the germline V gene are SEHNR and FQNEAQ (reference sequence). Trimming pared 5 bases from V and 1 base from J, leaving 14 bases between. CDR3 DNA: TGTGCCAGCAGCCCCCCCGACCGTGGGAACACCGGGGAGCTGTTTTTT. Its protein is CASSPPDRGNTGELFF.

This clonotype was found a few times. V and J are TRBV15 and TRBJ2-2; D not certain. V shed 5 bases and J shed 2 bases, with 3 bases lying between them. The CDR3 extends over 12 amino acids. CDR1 and CDR2 from the germline V gene are LNHNV and YYDKDF (reference sequence). Written as DNA, the CDR3 is TGTGCCACCAGCGGTAACACCGGGGAGCTGTTTTTT. This encodes CATSGNTGELFF.